Presented here are 5 T cell receptor beta chains from one specimen sequenced in a study of OX40 agonist ivuxolimab in advanced cancers. Here immunoSEQ multiplex PCR was the method, and the copy in TCRdb shows in-frame clones only, minus some. The sample has fewer than 65,000 clones; 84% are singletons. The sample consisted of CD4+ or CD8+ T cells sorted from blood, taken in a trial of the OX40 agonist ivuxolimab. The receptors originated from an adult with an advanced solid tumor such as melanoma, head and neck, liver or kidney cancer.

This clone was picked up a small number of times. J is TRBJ2-2 and V is TRBV5-1; D gene ambiguous. Trimming pared 5 bases from V and 5 bases from J, leaving 19 bases between. The germline CDR1 and CDR2 sequences are SGHRS and YFSETQ. The CDR3 runs 16 residues. For the CDR3, the DNA is TGCGCCAGCAGAACAGATCCAGGTACCCAAACCGGGGAGCTGTTTTTT. As protein: CASRTDPGTQTGELFF.

V gene TRBV6-5 combines with J gene TRBJ2-4; 15 bases align to TRBD2. After removal of 4 bases from V and 7 bases from J, the junction contained 5 bases not matched to a gene. CDR1 and CDR2 from the germline V gene are MNHEY and SVGAGI. The CDR3 is 16 residues long. The CDR3 region has the DNA TGTGCCAGCAGTTCGGGACTAGCGGGAGGTGGGAACATTCAGTACTTC. Translating gives CASSSGLAGGGNIQYF.

The chain uses TRBV11-2 and TRBJ1-1; D not certain. Germline assignment: CDR1 SGHAT and CDR2 FQNNGV. The ends were cut back, 8 bases at V and 4 bases at J, with 11 bases in the middle. The CDR3 has 12 residues. This CDR3 reads CASHSWGTEAFF. The DNA of the CDR3 is TGTGCCAGCCACTCGTGGGGCACTGAAGCTTTCTTT.

The chain has TRBV7-9 and TRBJ1-1; D may be TRBD1 (6 bases). The germline CDR1 and CDR2 sequences are SEHNR and FQNEAQ (reference sequence). The CDR3 loop spans 14 amino acids. V gave up 3 bases and J gave up 1 base, with 9 bases separating them. CDR3 residues: CASSFNRENTEAFF. For the CDR3, the DNA is TGTGCCAGCAGCTTCAACAGGGAGAACACTGAAGCTTTCTTT.

This chain links TRBV28 with TRBJ2-3; 7 bases agree with TRBD2. The CDR3 length is 17 residues. V dropped 5 bases and J dropped 0; count of bases not matched to a gene: 11. CDR1 is MDHEN, CDR2 SYDVKM, per germline. CDR3 nucleotides: TGTGCCAGCAGTCCACCGGGACTACCCGATAGCACAGATACGCAGTATTTT. Protein product: CASSPPGLPDSTDTQYF.